This TCR beta chain was documented in a study of T cells in Graves' hyperthyroidism and ophthalmopathy. V was pared by 5 bases and J by 0 bases, with 8 bases between. The CDR3 totals 13 residues. CDR1 and CDR2 from the germline V gene are SQVTM and ANQGSEA. Hyperthyroidism, newly diagnosed and lasting under 2 months, affected patients aged 18 to 65. Clinicians diagnosed patients from clinical symptoms, serum thyroxine and TRAb, thyroid ultrasound and orbital computed tomography. Using RNA transcripts as the source, TCR beta CDR3 regions were amplified. HTBI primers were the set used in a first-round RT-PCR of the TCR CDR3. TCRdb re-called the multiplex PCR reads with MiXCR, one entry per CDR3 protein. The sample yields roughly 720,000 distinct CDR3 sequences, about 18% seen once.

Sequenced sample: blood. The TCR sequence derives from a man between 50 and 59 years old with Graves' hyperthyroidism. The V and J genes are TRBV29-1 and TRBJ1-3; no firm D call. The CDR3 loop reads CSVLGSSGNTIYF. CDR3 DNA sequence: TGCAGCGTTCTGGGAAGCTCTGGAAACACCATATATTTT. The whole variable domain, filled in from reference TRBV29-1 and TRBJ1-3, reads SAVISQKPSRDICQRGTSLTIQCQVDSQVTMMFWYRQQPGQSLTLIATANQGSEATYESGFVIDKFPISRPNLTFSTLTVSNMSPEDSSIYLCSVLGSSGNTIYFGEGSWLTVV.